Listed below are T cell receptor beta chains from one sample, sequenced in a study of T cells in localized non-small cell lung cancer. Sequencing was performed with immunoSEQ multiplex PCR; in TCRdb, only in-frame clones are kept and a portion is missing. Among around 79,000 clones listed, 80% were seen once. Sequencing was performed on PBMCs, taken before any cancer treatment. Every receptor here comes from a man aged 40 to 69 with stage II squamous cell lung carcinoma. CDR3s include the opening cysteine and the closing phenylalanine or tryptophan. Fields, in order: V gene, J gene, D gene, clone size, CDR3 protein, CDR3 DNA. The D gene is left open where the match is weak. The listing skips clone size in some rows; elsewhere it reads once, few, many or a size class.

v_call: TRBV11-2; j_call: TRBJ1-4; d_call: .; clone_size: .; cdr3_aa: CASQRTDNDRKLFF; cdr3_nt: TGTGCCAGCCAGAGGACGGACAATGACAGGAAACTGTTTTTT
v_call: TRBV15; j_call: TRBJ2-1; d_call: TRBD2; clone_size: .; cdr3_aa: CATSTRTSDYNEQFF; cdr3_nt: TGTGCCACCAGTACCCGGACTAGCGATTACAATGAGCAGTTCTTC
v_call: TRBV5-1; j_call: TRBJ2-7; d_call: .; clone_size: .; cdr3_aa: CASSLNGYYEQYF; cdr3_nt: TGCGCCAGCAGCTTGAACGGGTACTACGAGCAGTACTTC
v_call: TRBV7-2; j_call: TRBJ2-3; d_call: .; clone_size: .; cdr3_aa: CASSLGLAPLTDTQYF; cdr3_nt: TGTGCCAGCAGCTTAGGGCTGGCCCCGCTCACAGATACGCAGTATTTT
v_call: TRBV28; j_call: TRBJ1-1; d_call: .; clone_size: .; cdr3_aa: CASSLAGNTEAFF; cdr3_nt: TGTGCCAGCAGTTTGGCAGGGAACACTGAAGCTTTCTTT
v_call: TRBV7-8; j_call: TRBJ2-3; d_call: .; clone_size: .; cdr3_aa: CASSLGVLDTQYF; cdr3_nt: TGTGCCAGCAGCTTGGGGGTCCTGGATACGCAGTATTTT
v_call: TRBV15; j_call: TRBJ2-3; d_call: .; clone_size: .; cdr3_aa: CATSRTTDTQYF; cdr3_nt: TGTGCCACCAGCAGGACCACAGATACGCAGTATTTT
v_call: TRBV30; j_call: TRBJ1-5; d_call: .; clone_size: .; cdr3_aa: CAWSGGGNQPQHF; cdr3_nt: TGTGCCTGGAGTGGGGGGGGGAATCAGCCCCAGCATTTT
v_call: TRBV28; j_call: TRBJ1-2; d_call: TRBD1; clone_size: .; cdr3_aa: CASYPGKGAFYGYTF; cdr3_nt: TGTGCCAGTTACCCGGGGAAGGGGGCGTTCTATGGCTACACCTTC
v_call: TRBV30; j_call: TRBJ1-6; d_call: .; clone_size: .; cdr3_aa: CAWTAGSNSPLHF; cdr3_nt: TGTGCCTGGACAGCCGGGAGTAATTCACCCCTCCACTTT
v_call: TRBV7-9; j_call: TRBJ1-5; d_call: TRBD1; clone_size: .; cdr3_aa: CASSSSGTDNQPQHF; cdr3_nt: TGTGCCAGCAGCTCATCCGGGACAGATAATCAGCCCCAGCATTTT
v_call: TRBV10-3; j_call: TRBJ2-2; d_call: TRBD2; clone_size: once; cdr3_aa: CAILAGESSTGELFF; cdr3_nt: TGTGCCATCCTAGCGGGGGAATCTAGCACCGGGGAGCTGTTTTTT
v_call: TRBV4-2; j_call: TRBJ2-7; d_call: TRBD2; clone_size: .; cdr3_aa: CASSQRTSYEQYF; cdr3_nt: TGTGCCAGCAGCCAACGGACTAGCTACGAGCAGTACTTC
v_call: TRBV28; j_call: TRBJ2-2; d_call: .; clone_size: few; cdr3_aa: CASSRTAISINTGELFF; cdr3_nt: TGTGCCAGCAGTCGGACGGCCATTTCGATTAACACCGGGGAGCTGTTTTTT
v_call: TRBV2; j_call: TRBJ1-5; d_call: .; clone_size: few; cdr3_aa: CARGLGSNQPQHF; cdr3_nt: TGTGCCAGGGGCCTGGGCAGCAATCAGCCCCAGCATTTT
v_call: TRBV5-8; j_call: TRBJ2-5; d_call: TRBD1; clone_size: .; cdr3_aa: CASSPGQLKETQYF; cdr3_nt: TGTGCCAGCAGCCCGGGACAGCTCAAAGAGACCCAGTACTTC
v_call: TRBV7-6; j_call: TRBJ2-2; d_call: .; clone_size: .; cdr3_aa: CASSLVQGYTGELFF; cdr3_nt: TGTGCCAGCAGCTTAGTCCAGGGATACACCGGGGAGCTGTTTTTT
v_call: TRBV27; j_call: TRBJ2-5; d_call: .; clone_size: .; cdr3_aa: CASSLRGRAPQTQYF; cdr3_nt: TGTGCCAGCAGTTTAAGGGGCAGGGCCCCCCAGACCCAGTACTTC
v_call: TRBV7-3; j_call: TRBJ1-1; d_call: .; clone_size: few; cdr3_aa: CASSAQGMGNTEAFF; cdr3_nt: TGTGCCAGCAGCGCCCAGGGTATGGGGAACACTGAAGCTTTCTTT
v_call: TRBV20-1; j_call: TRBJ1-2; d_call: .; clone_size: .; cdr3_aa: CSANSEGGYTF; cdr3_nt: TGCAGTGCCAACTCCGAGGGGGGCTACACCTTC
v_call: TRBV19; j_call: TRBJ2-3; d_call: .; clone_size: .; cdr3_aa: CASSETLGPQYF; cdr3_nt: TGTGCCAGTAGTGAGACATTGGGGCCGCAGTATTTT
v_call: TRBV20-1; j_call: TRBJ2-7; d_call: .; clone_size: .; cdr3_aa: CSADDNYEQYF; cdr3_nt: TGCAGTGCTGATGACAACTACGAGCAGTACTTC
v_call: TRBV12-2; j_call: TRBJ2-3; d_call: .; clone_size: .; cdr3_aa: CASRLVLARPGDTQYF; cdr3_nt: TGTGCAAGTCGCTTAGTGCTAGCGCGACCCGGGGATACGCAGTATTTT
v_call: TRBV19; j_call: TRBJ2-7; d_call: .; clone_size: .; cdr3_aa: CASSIIAESYEQYF; cdr3_nt: TGTGCCAGTAGTATAATTGCAGAGAGCTACGAGCAGTACTTC
v_call: TRBV4-3; j_call: TRBJ1-2; d_call: .; clone_size: .; cdr3_aa: CASSGRYGYTF; cdr3_nt: TGCGCCAGCAGCGGTCGCTATGGCTACACCTTC
v_call: TRBV7-9; j_call: TRBJ2-3; d_call: TRBD2; clone_size: .; cdr3_aa: CASSLLADPTDTQYF; cdr3_nt: TGTGCCAGCAGCTTACTAGCGGACCCCACAGATACGCAGTATTTT
v_call: TRBV29-1; j_call: TRBJ1-1; d_call: .; clone_size: .; cdr3_aa: CSVEGVTTEAFF; cdr3_nt: TGCAGCGTTGAAGGGGTTACCACTGAAGCTTTCTTT
v_call: TRBV7-2; j_call: TRBJ1-3; d_call: .; clone_size: .; cdr3_aa: CASSPTPRGISGNTIYF; cdr3_nt: TGTGCCAGCAGCCCCACCCCCCGGGGAATCTCTGGAAACACCATATATTTT
v_call: TRBV7-9; j_call: TRBJ2-1; d_call: .; clone_size: many; cdr3_aa: CASSRLSYEQFF; cdr3_nt: TGTGCCAGCAGCCGTTTAAGCTATGAGCAGTTCTTC
v_call: TRBV6-6; j_call: TRBJ1-5; d_call: .; clone_size: .; cdr3_aa: CASIEGKGSHQPQHF; cdr3_nt: TGTGCCAGCATCGAAGGGAAGGGCTCCCATCAGCCCCAGCATTTT
v_call: TRBV6-6; j_call: TRBJ1-1; d_call: .; clone_size: .; cdr3_aa: CASITGLNTEAFF; cdr3_nt: TGTGCCAGCATCACGGGGCTGAACACTGAAGCTTTCTTT
v_call: TRBV4-1; j_call: TRBJ1-6; d_call: .; clone_size: .; cdr3_aa: CASSSTGGNSPLHF; cdr3_nt: TGCGCCAGCAGCTCGACGGGAGGGAATTCACCCCTCCACTTT
v_call: TRBV30; j_call: TRBJ2-1; d_call: TRBD2; clone_size: .; cdr3_aa: CAWSVTSGGANEQFF; cdr3_nt: TGTGCCTGGAGTGTTACTAGCGGGGGGGCTAATGAGCAGTTCTTC
v_call: TRBV7-9; j_call: TRBJ2-3; d_call: .; clone_size: .; cdr3_aa: CASSLSLSTDTQYF; cdr3_nt: TGTGCCAGCAGCTTATCTCTAAGCACAGATACGCAGTATTTT
v_call: TRBV2; j_call: TRBJ1-6; d_call: TRBD1; clone_size: few; cdr3_aa: CASSPGQGNSPLHF; cdr3_nt: TGTGCCAGCAGTCCGGGACAGGGGAATTCACCCCTCCACTTT
v_call: TRBV2; j_call: TRBJ2-1; d_call: TRBD2; clone_size: .; cdr3_aa: CASRGASGTYDEQFF; cdr3_nt: TGTGCCAGCAGAGGGGCGAGCGGGACCTACGATGAGCAGTTCTTC
v_call: TRBV5-6; j_call: TRBJ2-7; d_call: TRBD1; clone_size: .; cdr3_aa: CASSLGQGLYEQYF; cdr3_nt: TGTGCCAGCAGCTTGGGACAGGGGTTATACGAGCAGTACTTC
v_call: TRBV7-2; j_call: TRBJ2-1; d_call: TRBD2; clone_size: .; cdr3_aa: CASSSLAGTFGEQFF; cdr3_nt: TGTGCCAGCAGCTCCCTAGCGGGGACCTTCGGTGAGCAGTTCTTC
v_call: TRBV30; j_call: TRBJ2-7; d_call: TRBD2; clone_size: .; cdr3_aa: CAWSIIAGSYEQYF; cdr3_nt: TGTGCCTGGAGTATCATAGCGGGATCCTACGAGCAGTACTTC
v_call: TRBV7-8; j_call: TRBJ1-3; d_call: TRBD1; clone_size: few; cdr3_aa: CASSYRDRQLSGNTIYF; cdr3_nt: TGTGCCAGCAGCTACCGGGACAGGCAACTCTCTGGAAACACCATATATTTT
v_call: TRBV28; j_call: TRBJ1-2; d_call: TRBD1; clone_size: .; cdr3_aa: CASTPDRGLYGYTF; cdr3_nt: TGTGCCAGCACCCCCGACAGGGGGCTCTATGGCTACACCTTC
v_call: TRBV11-3; j_call: TRBJ2-3; d_call: TRBD2; clone_size: .; cdr3_aa: CASSSTYTLTSGITDTQYF; cdr3_nt: TGTGCCAGCAGCTCAACTTACACCCTGACTAGCGGGATTACAGATACGCAGTATTTT
v_call: TRBV15; j_call: TRBJ2-1; d_call: .; clone_size: .; cdr3_aa: CATTGSYNEQFF; cdr3_nt: TGTGCCACCACGGGATCCTACAATGAGCAGTTCTTC
v_call: TRBV29-1; j_call: TRBJ1-2; d_call: .; clone_size: once; cdr3_aa: CSVEVRGSPNYGYTF; cdr3_nt: TGCAGCGTTGAGGTGCGCGGCAGTCCTAACTATGGCTACACCTTC
v_call: TRBV9; j_call: TRBJ2-2; d_call: TRBD1; clone_size: medium-sized; cdr3_aa: CASSVALRTGGNTGELFF; cdr3_nt: TGTGCCAGCAGCGTAGCCCTTCGGACAGGGGGTAACACCGGGGAGCTGTTTTTT
v_call: TRBV6-1; j_call: TRBJ2-1; d_call: .; clone_size: once; cdr3_aa: CASTLRVGNEQFF; cdr3_nt: TGTGCCAGCACCCTAAGGGTGGGTAATGAGCAGTTCTTC
v_call: TRBV6-5; j_call: TRBJ2-7; d_call: .; clone_size: .; cdr3_aa: CASSYSQGEQYF; cdr3_nt: TGTGCCAGCAGTTACTCGCAGGGGGAGCAGTACTTC
v_call: TRBV28; j_call: TRBJ2-7; d_call: .; clone_size: .; cdr3_aa: CASSLGQSSYEQYF; cdr3_nt: TGTGCCAGCAGTTTAGGGCAGAGCTCCTACGAGCAGTACTTC
v_call: TRBV30; j_call: TRBJ2-1; d_call: .; clone_size: .; cdr3_aa: CAWWSSSYNEQFF; cdr3_nt: TGTGCCTGGTGGTCATCTTCCTACAATGAGCAGTTCTTC
v_call: TRBV28; j_call: TRBJ2-3; d_call: TRBD2; clone_size: .; cdr3_aa: CASSLAGGRTDTQYF; cdr3_nt: TGTGCCAGCAGTTTAGCGGGGGGGAGGACAGATACGCAGTATTTT
v_call: TRBV7-6; j_call: TRBJ2-7; d_call: .; clone_size: .; cdr3_aa: CASSPEGDYEQYF; cdr3_nt: TGTGCCAGCAGCCCCGAAGGGGACTACGAGCAGTACTTC
v_call: TRBV29-1; j_call: TRBJ2-7; d_call: TRBD1; clone_size: .; cdr3_aa: CSVGTGRGEQYF; cdr3_nt: TGCAGCGTTGGGACAGGGAGAGGCGAGCAGTACTTC
v_call: TRBV9; j_call: TRBJ2-5; d_call: .; clone_size: few; cdr3_aa: CASSVAPGPGRETQYF; cdr3_nt: TGTGCCAGCAGCGTAGCCCCGGGGCCAGGCCGAGAGACCCAGTACTTC
v_call: TRBV2; j_call: TRBJ2-7; d_call: TRBD1; clone_size: .; cdr3_aa: CASSGPRDRVIYEQYF; cdr3_nt: TGTGCCAGCAGTGGCCCCCGTGACAGGGTGATCTACGAGCAGTACTTC
v_call: TRBV2; j_call: TRBJ2-2; d_call: .; clone_size: .; cdr3_aa: CASSDPGDTGELFF; cdr3_nt: TGTGCCAGCAGTGATCCAGGGGACACCGGGGAGCTGTTTTTT
v_call: TRBV19; j_call: TRBJ1-2; d_call: TRBD1; clone_size: .; cdr3_aa: CASRYDRGYGYTF; cdr3_nt: TGTGCCAGTAGATATGACAGGGGCTATGGCTACACCTTC
v_call: TRBV4-1; j_call: TRBJ1-1; d_call: .; clone_size: .; cdr3_aa: CASSQTGVNTEAFF; cdr3_nt: TGCGCCAGCAGCCAAACTGGGGTGAACACTGAAGCTTTCTTT
v_call: TRBV6-6; j_call: TRBJ1-1; d_call: .; clone_size: .; cdr3_aa: CASSWGRSNTEAFF; cdr3_nt: TGTGCCAGCAGTTGGGGACGGTCGAACACTGAAGCTTTCTTT
v_call: TRBV2; j_call: TRBJ2-3; d_call: .; clone_size: .; cdr3_aa: CAIGRDSDPLNTQYF; cdr3_nt: TGTGCCATCGGGCGAGACAGTGACCCTTTGAATACGCAGTATTTT